This T cell receptor beta chain was retrieved from a study of blood T cell repertoires in COVID-19. Study summary: Sites in the United States, Italy and Spain provided acute and convalescent COVID-19 samples.

The length of the CDR3 is 14 residues. Clones were sequenced by immunoSEQ multiplex PCR, and TCRdb holds only the in-frame ones, with some missing. The sample shows nearly 350,000 clones, more than 85% of them seen only once. Participants' own reports of clinical history determined their cohort assignment. Sequences were obtained from PBMCs or T cells enriched from blood (not recorded which). V gene TRBV21-1 combines with J gene TRBJ1-1; the table's D call, TRBD1, was not checked against the DNA. TRBV21-1 is a documented pseudogene. This TCR came from a woman aged 25 to 39 who had recovered from COVID-19. Here the CDR3 reads CASSGYRGCTEAFF. The CDR3 DNA is TGTGCCAGCAGCGGTTACAGGGGGTGCACTGAAGCTTTCTTT.